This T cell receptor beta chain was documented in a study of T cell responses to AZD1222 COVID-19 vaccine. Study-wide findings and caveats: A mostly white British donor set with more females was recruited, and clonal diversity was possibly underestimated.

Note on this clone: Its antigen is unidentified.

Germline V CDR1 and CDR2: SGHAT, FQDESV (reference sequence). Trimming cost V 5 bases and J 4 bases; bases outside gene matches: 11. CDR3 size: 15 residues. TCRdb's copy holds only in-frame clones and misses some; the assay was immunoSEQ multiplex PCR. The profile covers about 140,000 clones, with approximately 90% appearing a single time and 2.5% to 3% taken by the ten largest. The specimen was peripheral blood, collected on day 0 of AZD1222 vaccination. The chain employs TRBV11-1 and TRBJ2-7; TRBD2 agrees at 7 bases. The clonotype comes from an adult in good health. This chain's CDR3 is CASSAGGGPRYEQYF. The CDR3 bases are TGTGCCAGCAGCGCCGGCGGGGGACCCCGATACGAGCAGTACTTC.